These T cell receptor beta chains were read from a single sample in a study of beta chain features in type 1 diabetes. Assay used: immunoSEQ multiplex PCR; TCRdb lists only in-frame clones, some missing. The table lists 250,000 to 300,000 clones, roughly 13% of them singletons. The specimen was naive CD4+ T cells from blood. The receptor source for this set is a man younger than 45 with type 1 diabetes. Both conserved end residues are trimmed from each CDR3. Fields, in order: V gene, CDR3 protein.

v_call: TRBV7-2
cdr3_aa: ASSPSLGLGKGEQF

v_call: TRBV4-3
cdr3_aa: ASSQETGGWAYEQY

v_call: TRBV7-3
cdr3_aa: ASILEAYLAEDSYNEQF

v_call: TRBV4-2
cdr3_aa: ASSQESLAIYEQY

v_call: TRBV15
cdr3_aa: ATSSRDSPILNTEAF

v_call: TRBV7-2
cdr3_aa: ASSAEQGRDTQY

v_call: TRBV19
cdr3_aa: ASSTEDRVGYT

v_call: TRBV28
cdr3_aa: ASRPLGGLQPQH

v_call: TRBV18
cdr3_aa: ASSPGLAGYNEQF

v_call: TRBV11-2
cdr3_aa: ASSSQGYEQY

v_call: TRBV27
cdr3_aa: ASSPSNQPQH

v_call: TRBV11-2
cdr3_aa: ASSSIRDRGRWAKNIQY

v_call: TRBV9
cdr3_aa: ASSVRDTGTYEQY

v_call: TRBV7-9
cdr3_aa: ASSPKGAYSSYEQY

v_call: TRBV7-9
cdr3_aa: ASNPPAVTDTQY

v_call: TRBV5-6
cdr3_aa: ASSLIAAQETQY

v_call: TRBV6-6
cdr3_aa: ASSLTSGSYNEQF

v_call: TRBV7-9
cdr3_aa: ASSLTVNEKLF

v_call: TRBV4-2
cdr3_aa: ASSQEGYNRVRFDGYT

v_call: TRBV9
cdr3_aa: ASSVGQGARYGYT

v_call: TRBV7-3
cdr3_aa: ASSRGQGRADTQY

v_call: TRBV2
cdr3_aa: ASSEGTAGFEAF

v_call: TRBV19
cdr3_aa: ASSMQYYGYT

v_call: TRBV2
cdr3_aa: ASDWTGVGYT

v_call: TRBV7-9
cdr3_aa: ASSLWAGGYEQY

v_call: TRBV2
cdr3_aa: ASSGQVGTGELF

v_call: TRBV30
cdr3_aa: AQGLAGGPYNEQF

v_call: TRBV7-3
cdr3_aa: ASSPRDTTGETQY

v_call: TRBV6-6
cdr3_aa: ASTADRPGEAF

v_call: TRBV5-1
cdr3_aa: ASSSLAGGPGNEQF

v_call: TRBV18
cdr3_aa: ASSRLQEFTEAF

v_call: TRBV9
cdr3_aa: ASSVVGSRTDTQY

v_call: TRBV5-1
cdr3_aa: ASSTGQGGQPQH

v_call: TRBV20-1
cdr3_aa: SAAVLNTQY

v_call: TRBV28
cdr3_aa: ASSLNNLFEQY

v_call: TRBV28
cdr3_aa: ASSRTGIAYGYT

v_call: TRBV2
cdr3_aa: ASARDSYEQY

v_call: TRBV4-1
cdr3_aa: ASSQSGTSRTGELF

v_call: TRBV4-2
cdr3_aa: ASSQGGTSGILNEQF

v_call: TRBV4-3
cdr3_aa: ASSQERRVGQPQH

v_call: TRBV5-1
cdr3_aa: ASGDLQGEAF

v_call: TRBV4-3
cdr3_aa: ASSQGTRADTQY

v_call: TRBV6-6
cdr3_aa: ASSLQGAHYNEQF

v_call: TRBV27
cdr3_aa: ASSQYGGNTIY

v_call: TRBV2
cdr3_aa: ASNPQGRNQPQH

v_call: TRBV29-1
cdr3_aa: SVEDQGGGYLPNEQF

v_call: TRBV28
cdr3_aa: ASAGLNTEAF

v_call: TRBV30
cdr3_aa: AWSVGVLAGENEQF

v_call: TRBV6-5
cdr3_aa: ASSRDSAGELF

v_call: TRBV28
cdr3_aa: ASSFPSGSRETQY

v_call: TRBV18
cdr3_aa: ASSPSAGAAGANVLT

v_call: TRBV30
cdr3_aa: AWSTNSNQPQH

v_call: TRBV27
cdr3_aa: ASSLGTGADYGYT

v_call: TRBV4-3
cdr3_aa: ASSQDRGRGGEQF

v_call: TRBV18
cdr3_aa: ASSHSVSSYNEQF

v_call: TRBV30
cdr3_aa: AWSGAGKVYEQY

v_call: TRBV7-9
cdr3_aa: ASSLGWVGTSTDTQY